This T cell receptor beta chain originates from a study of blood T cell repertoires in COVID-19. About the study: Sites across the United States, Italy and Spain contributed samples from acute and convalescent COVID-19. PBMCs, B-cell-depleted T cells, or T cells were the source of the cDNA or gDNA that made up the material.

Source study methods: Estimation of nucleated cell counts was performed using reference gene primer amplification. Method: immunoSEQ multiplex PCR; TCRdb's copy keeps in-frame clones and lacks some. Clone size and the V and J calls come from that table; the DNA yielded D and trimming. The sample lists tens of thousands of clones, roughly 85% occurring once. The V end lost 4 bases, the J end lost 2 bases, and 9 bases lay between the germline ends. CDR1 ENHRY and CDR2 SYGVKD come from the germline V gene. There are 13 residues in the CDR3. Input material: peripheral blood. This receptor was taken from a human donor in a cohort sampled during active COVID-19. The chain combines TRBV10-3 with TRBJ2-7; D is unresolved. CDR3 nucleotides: TGTGCCATCAGTGGAGGTCTAGCCTACGAGCAGTACTTC. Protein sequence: CAISGGLAYEQYF.